This T cell receptor beta chain stems from a study of tumor and adjacent non-tumor tissue in lung cancer. Across the whole study: Histology: around twelve adenocarcinoma, a couple of squamous cell carcinoma, 1 small cell lung cancer. Findings and limits, study-wide: Compared with tumor, normal lung showed significantly lower TCR diversity.

The library came from three nested PCR rounds adapted from ARM-PCR protocols. TCRdb reprocessed the multiplex PCR reads via MiXCR and lists one record per CDR3 protein. The sample yields about 86,000 distinct CDR3 sequences, 76% seen once. In regard to this clonotype: The antigen is unknown. A read error is likely, as this CDR3 ends without the conserved phenylalanine or tryptophan.

The template was RNA from unsorted bulk tissue. The normal lung tissue was taken more than 3 cm from the tumor edge. What was sequenced was distant non-tumor lung tissue. The source of this sequence is a woman in her forties or fifties with non-small cell lung cancer.

CDR3 protein: CSVGGTGSSYGQYY. The CDR3 nucleotides are TGCAGCGTTGGAGGGACGGGGAGCTCCTACGGGCAGTACTAC. The gene calls are TRBV29-1 and TRBJ2-7; perhaps D is TRBD1 or TRBD2 (5 bases each). This CDR3 is 14 amino acids long. Germline V lookup: CDR1 SQVTM, CDR2 ANQGSEA.